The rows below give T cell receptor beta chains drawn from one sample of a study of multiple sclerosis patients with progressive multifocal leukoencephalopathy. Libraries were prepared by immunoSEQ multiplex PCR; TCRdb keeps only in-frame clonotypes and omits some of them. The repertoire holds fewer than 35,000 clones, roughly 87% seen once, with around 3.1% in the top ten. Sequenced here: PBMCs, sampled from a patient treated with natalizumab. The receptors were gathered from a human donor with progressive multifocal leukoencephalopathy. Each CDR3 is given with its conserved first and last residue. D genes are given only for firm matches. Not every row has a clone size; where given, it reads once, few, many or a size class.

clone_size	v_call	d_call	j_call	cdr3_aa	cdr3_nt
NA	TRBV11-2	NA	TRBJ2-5	CASSLQETQYF	TGTGCCAGCAGCTTGCAAGAGACCCAGTACTTC
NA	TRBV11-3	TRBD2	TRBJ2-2	CASSSTSVAGELFF	TGTGCCAGCAGCTCGACTAGCGTCGCCGGGGAGCTGTTTTTT
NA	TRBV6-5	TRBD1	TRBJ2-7	CASSPGQGVYEQYF	TGTGCCAGCAGTCCGGGACAGGGGGTCTACGAGCAGTACTTC
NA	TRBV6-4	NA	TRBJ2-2	CASSDSGATGELFF	TGTGCCAGCAGTGACTCAGGGGCCACCGGGGAGCTGTTTTTT
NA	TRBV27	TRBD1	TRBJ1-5	CASSPDRGNQPQHF	TGTGCCAGCAGCCCCGACAGGGGAAATCAGCCCCAGCATTTT
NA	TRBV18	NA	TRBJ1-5	CASSPATGMGQPQHF	TGTGCCAGCTCACCAGCTACAGGGATGGGGCAGCCCCAGCATTTT
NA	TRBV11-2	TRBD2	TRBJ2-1	CASSLGRLAHEQFF	TGTGCCAGCAGCTTAGGGCGACTAGCTCATGAGCAGTTCTTC
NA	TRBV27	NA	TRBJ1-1	CASSLMSGANTEAFF	TGTGCCAGCAGTTTGATGTCCGGGGCGAACACTGAAGCTTTCTTT
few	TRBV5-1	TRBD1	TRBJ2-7	CASSLDPDRGPYEQYF	TGCGCCAGCAGCTTGGATCCGGACAGGGGTCCCTACGAGCAGTACTTC
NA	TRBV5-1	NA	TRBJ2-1	CASSRSSGSEEQFF	TGCGCCAGCAGTCGTAGTAGCGGCAGTGAGGAGCAGTTCTTC
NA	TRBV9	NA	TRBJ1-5	CASSVAAGGNQPQHF	TGTGCCAGCAGCGTAGCAGCGGGGGGCAATCAGCCCCAGCATTTT
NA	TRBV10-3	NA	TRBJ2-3	CAIKGSSTDTQYF	TGTGCCATCAAGGGGTCTAGCACAGATACGCAGTATTTT
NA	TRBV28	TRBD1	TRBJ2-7	CASSPQGATYEQYF	TGTGCCAGCAGTCCCCAGGGGGCCACCTACGAGCAGTACTTC
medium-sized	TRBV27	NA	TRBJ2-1	CASSPRGAGANEQFF	TGTGCCAGCAGTCCGAGGGGGGCAGGGGCGAATGAGCAGTTCTTC
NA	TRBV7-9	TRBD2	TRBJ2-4	CASSLISGSPAKNIQYF	TGTGCCAGCAGCTTAATTAGCGGGAGCCCGGCCAAAAACATTCAGTACTTC
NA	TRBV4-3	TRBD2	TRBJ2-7	CASSPGLVLYEQYF	TGCGCCAGCAGCCCCGGACTAGTCCTATACGAGCAGTACTTC
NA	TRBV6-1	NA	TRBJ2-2	CASSARATPNTGELFF	TGTGCCAGCAGTGCGCGGGCGACTCCGAACACCGGGGAGCTGTTTTTT